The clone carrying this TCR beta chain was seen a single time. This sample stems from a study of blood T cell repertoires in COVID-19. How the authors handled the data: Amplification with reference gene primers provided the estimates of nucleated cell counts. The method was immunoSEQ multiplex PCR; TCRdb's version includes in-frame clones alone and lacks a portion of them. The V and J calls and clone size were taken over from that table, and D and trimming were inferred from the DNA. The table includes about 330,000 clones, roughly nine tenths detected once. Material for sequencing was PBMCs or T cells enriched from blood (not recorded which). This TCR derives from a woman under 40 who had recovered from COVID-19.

CDR3 sequence: CASSVLYMGAYGYTF. DNA of the CDR3: TGCGCCAGCAGCGTACTTTATATGGGGGCCTATGGCTACACCTTC. The gene calls are TRBV5-1 and TRBJ1-2; possibly TRBD1 for D (6 bases). Germline assignment: CDR1 SGHRS and CDR2 YFSETQ. The CDR3 spans 15 residues. The V and J ends lost 4 bases and 4 bases respectively, with 17 bases between them.